A single sample gave rise to the 5 T cell receptor beta chains below, sequenced in a study of Graves' ophthalmopathy and Graves' hyperthyroidism. Investigators amplified TCR beta CDR3 regions from RNA transcripts. HTBI primers were employed in first-round RT-PCR, then a second-round multiplex PCR followed. One entry per CDR3 protein, called by TCRdb with MiXCR from the multiplex PCR reads. The data hold roughly 1.1 million distinct CDR3 sequences, with about 38% observed a single time. Material for sequencing was peripheral blood or thyroid tissue (not recorded which). Source of these receptors: an adult man with Graves' hyperthyroidism.

V usage is TRBV9 and J usage is TRBJ1-3; TRBD1 agrees at 7 bases. The CDR3 sequence is 16 residues long. Germline V lookup: CDR1 SGDLS, CDR2 YYNGEE. V trimming: 1 base; J trimming: 2 bases; junction bases outside the gene matches: 6. CDR3 sequence (DNA): TGTGCCAGCAGCGTAATAGGGGGCGGCCCTGGAAACACCATATATTTT. The encoded protein is CASSVIGGGPGNTIYF.

The chain carries TRBV10-3 and TRBJ1-5; TRBD1 agrees at 9 bases. The CDR3 extends over 17 amino acids. Germline loops: CDR1 ENHRY, CDR2 SYGVKD. Trimming at V came to 10 bases and at J to 6 bases, leaving 19 bases not matched to a gene. CDR3 coding DNA: TGTGCCAGCAACAAGGCGGGACAGGGAGAAATGTGTCAGCCCCAGCATTTT. Protein sequence: CASNKAGQGEMCQPQHF.

This clonotype was observed many times. The CDR3 protein is CAITETGLNYEQYF. The CDR3 nucleotides read TGTGCCATCACCGAGACAGGGTTGAACTACGAGCAGTACTTC. The V and J genes are TRBV10-3 and TRBJ2-7, with 7 bases that match TRBD1. Germline V lookup: CDR1 ENHRY, CDR2 SYGVKD. With 7 bases clipped from V and 3 bases from J, the junction kept 9 bases outside the gene matches. The CDR3 contains 14 residues.

In its sample, this clonotype was seen many times. The chain employs TRBV7-9 and TRBJ2-7; perhaps TRBD2 as D (6 bases). V lost 6 bases and J 0 bases, leaving 12 bases between the germline ends. The CDR3 totals 14 residues. Looked up from germline, CDR1 is SEHNR and CDR2 is FQNEAQ (reference sequence). The CDR3 is CASRGGTTSYEQYF. CDR3 in DNA: TGTGCCAGCAGGGGGGGAACAACCTCCTACGAGCAGTACTTC.

This clonotype was counted between two and nine times. J is TRBJ1-5 and V is TRBV25-1; the match to TRBD1 covers 7 bases. Germline V gene data show CDR1 as MGHDK and CDR2 as SYGVNS. J was trimmed by 3 bases and V by 6 bases; bases with no gene match: 8. This CDR3 region has 15 residues. CDR3 sequence: CASSADRSSNQPQHF. The CDR3 DNA is TGTGCCAGCAGCGCGGACAGGAGCTCCAATCAGCCCCAGCATTTT.